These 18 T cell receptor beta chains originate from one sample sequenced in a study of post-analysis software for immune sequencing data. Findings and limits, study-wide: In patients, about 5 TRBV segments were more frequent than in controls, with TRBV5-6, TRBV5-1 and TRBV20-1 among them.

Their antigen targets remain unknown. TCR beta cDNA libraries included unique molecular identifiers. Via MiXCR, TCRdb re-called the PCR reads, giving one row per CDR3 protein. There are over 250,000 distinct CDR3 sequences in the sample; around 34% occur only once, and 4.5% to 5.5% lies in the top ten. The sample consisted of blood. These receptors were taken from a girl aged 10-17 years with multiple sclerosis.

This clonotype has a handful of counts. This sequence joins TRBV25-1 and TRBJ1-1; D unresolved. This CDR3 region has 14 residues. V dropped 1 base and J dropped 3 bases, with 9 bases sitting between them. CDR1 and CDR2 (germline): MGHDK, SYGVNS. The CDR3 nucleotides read TGTGCCAGCAGTGAATCGGACGGGTACACTGAAGCTTTCTTT. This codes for CASSESDGYTEAFF. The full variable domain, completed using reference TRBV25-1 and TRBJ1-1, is EADIYQTPRYLVIGTGKKITLECSQTMGHDKMYWYQQDPGMELHLIHYSYGVNSTEKGDLSSESTVSRIRTEHFPLTLESARPSHTSQYLCASSESDGYTEAFFGQGTRLTVV.

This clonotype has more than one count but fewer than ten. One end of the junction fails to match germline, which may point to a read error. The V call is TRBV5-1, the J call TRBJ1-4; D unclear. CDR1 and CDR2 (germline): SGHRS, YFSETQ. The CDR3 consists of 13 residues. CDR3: CASSLGGVEKRFF. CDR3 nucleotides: TGCGCCAGCAGCTTAGGTGGTGTCGAAAAACGGTTTTTT.

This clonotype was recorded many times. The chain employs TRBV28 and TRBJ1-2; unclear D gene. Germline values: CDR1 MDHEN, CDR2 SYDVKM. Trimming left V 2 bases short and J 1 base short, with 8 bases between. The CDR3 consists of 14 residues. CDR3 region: CASSLGSGNYGYTF. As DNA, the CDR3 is TGTGCCAGCAGTTTAGGGTCGGGTAACTATGGCTACACCTTC.

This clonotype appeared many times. Here the CDR3 DNA reads TGTGCCACCAGCAAGCGAGGTGGGGGTATGGGTGAGCAGTTCTTC. Its translation is CATSKRGGGMGEQFF. The rearrangement joins TRBV15 to TRBJ2-1; D could derive from TRBD1 or TRBD2 (5 bases each). Trimming shortened V by 4 bases and J by 9 bases, and 19 bases separated the two germline ends. The CDR3 is made up of 15 amino acids. Germline CDR1 is LNHNV and CDR2 is YYDKDF (reference sequence).

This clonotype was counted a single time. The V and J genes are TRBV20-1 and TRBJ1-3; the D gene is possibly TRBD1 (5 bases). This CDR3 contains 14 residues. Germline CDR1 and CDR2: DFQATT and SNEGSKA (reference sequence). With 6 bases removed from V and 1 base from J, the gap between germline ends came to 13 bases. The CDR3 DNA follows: TGCAGTGCGGGCAAAGGGGTTTCTGGAAACACCATATATTTT. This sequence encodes CSAGKGVSGNTIYF.

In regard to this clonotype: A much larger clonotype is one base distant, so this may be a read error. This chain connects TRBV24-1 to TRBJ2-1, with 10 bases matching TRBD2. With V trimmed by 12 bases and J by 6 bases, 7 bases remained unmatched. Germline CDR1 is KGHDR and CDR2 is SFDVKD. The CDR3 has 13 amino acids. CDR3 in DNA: TGTGCCTCCACTTCTAGCGGGAGCAATGAGCAGTTCTTC. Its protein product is CASTSSGSNEQFF.

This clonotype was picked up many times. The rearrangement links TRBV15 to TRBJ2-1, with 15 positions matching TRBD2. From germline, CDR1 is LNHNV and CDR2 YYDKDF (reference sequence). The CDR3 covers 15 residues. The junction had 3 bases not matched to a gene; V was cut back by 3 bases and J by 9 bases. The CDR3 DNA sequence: TGTGCCACCAGCAGCGGACTAGCGGGAGGGTTTGAGCAGTTCTTC. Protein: CATSSGLAGGFEQFF.

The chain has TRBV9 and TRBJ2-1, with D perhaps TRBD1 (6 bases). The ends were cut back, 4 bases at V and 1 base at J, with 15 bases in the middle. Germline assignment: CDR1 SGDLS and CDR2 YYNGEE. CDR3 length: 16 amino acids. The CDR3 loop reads CASSPRGKGSYNEQFF. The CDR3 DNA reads TGTGCCAGCAGCCCAAGGGGGAAAGGATCCTACAATGAGCAGTTCTTC.

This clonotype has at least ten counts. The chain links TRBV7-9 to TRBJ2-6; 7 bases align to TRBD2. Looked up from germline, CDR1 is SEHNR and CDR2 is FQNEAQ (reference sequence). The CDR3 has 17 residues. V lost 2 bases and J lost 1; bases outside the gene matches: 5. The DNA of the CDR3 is TGTGCCAGCAGCTTATACGCGGGAGCTTCTGGGGCCAACGTCCTGACTTTC. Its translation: CASSLYAGASGANVLTF.

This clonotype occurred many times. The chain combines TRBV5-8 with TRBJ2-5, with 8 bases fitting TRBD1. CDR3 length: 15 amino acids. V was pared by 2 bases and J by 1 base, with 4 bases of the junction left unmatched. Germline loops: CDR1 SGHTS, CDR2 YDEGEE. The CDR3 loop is CASSFGQGFQETQYF. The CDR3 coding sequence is TGTGCCAGCAGCTTTGGACAGGGCTTCCAAGAGACCCAGTACTTC.

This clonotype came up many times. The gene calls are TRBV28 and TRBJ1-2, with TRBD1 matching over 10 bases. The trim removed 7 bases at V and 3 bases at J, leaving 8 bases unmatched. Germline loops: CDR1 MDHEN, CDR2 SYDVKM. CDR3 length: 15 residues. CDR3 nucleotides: TGTGCCAGCACCCGCCCGGGACAGGGGTACTATGGCTACACCTTC. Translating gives CASTRPGQGYYGYTF.

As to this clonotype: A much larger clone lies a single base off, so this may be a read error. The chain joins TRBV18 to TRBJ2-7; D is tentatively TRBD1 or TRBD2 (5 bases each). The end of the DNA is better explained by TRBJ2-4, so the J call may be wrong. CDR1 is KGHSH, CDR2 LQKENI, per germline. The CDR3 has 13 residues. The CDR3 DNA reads TGTGCCAGCTTACGGGACGTGGAAAACATTCAGTACTTC. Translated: CASLRDVENIQYF.

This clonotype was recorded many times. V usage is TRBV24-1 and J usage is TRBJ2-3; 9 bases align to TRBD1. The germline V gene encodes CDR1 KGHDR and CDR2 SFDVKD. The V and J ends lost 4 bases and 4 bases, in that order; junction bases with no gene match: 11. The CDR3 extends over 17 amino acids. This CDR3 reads CATSEPDRGQGPDTQYF. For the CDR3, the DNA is TGTGCCACCAGTGAGCCGGACAGGGGACAGGGACCAGATACGCAGTATTTT.

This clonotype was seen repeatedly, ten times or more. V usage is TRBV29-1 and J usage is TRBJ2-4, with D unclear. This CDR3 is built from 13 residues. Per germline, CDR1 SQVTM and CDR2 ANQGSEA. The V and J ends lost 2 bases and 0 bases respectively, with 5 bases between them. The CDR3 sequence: CSVEPLAKNIQYF. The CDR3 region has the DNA TGCAGCGTTGAACCCTTAGCCAAAAACATTCAGTACTTC.

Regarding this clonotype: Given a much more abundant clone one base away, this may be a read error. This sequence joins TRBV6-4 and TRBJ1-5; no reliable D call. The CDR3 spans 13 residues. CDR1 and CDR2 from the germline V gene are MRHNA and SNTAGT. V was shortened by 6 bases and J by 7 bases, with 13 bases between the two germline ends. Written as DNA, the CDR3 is TGTGCCAGCAGGCTTGGATGGCGACAGCCCCAGCATTTT. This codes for CASRLGWRQPQHF.

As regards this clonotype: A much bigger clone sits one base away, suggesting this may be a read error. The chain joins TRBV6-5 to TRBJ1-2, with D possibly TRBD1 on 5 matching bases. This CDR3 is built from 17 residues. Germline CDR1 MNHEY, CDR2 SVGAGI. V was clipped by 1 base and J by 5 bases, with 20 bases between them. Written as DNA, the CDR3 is TGTGCCAGCAGTTACTTGAGAAACATTGTACAGGCTTATGGCTACACCTTC. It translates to CASSYLRNIVQAYGYTF.

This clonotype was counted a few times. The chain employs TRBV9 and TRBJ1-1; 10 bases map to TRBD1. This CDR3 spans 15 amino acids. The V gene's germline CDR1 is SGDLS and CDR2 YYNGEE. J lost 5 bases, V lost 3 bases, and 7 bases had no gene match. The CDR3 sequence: CASSARTGGGTEAFF. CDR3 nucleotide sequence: TGTGCCAGCAGCGCGCGGACAGGGGGAGGAACTGAAGCTTTCTTT.

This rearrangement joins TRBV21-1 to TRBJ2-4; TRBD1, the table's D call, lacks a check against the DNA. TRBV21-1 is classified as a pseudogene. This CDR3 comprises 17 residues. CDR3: CTSTLDCRGLAKNIQYF. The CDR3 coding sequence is TGTACCAGCACCCTAGACTGCAGGGGGCTAGCCAAAAACATTCAGTACTTC.